Presented here are 15 T cell receptor beta chains from one specimen sequenced in a study of CD8+ T cells in alopecia areata. Extracted RNA was reverse transcribed, and the resulting cDNA served as sequencing template. Sequenced by immunoSEQ multiplex PCR; TCRdb stores in-frame clones only, minus some. The sample contains 60,000 to 70,000 clones, about 44% of which appear only once. The sequencing used CD8+ T cells sorted from blood, collected at week 0. These TCRs come from a human donor with alopecia areata.

The CDR3, as DNA: TGTGCCAGCAGCCAAGAGTCGTCGTGGCAAGAGACCCAGTACTTC. This encodes CASSQESSWQETQYF. The chain combines TRBV14 with TRBJ2-5, with D hard to call. V gave up 0 bases and J gave up 2 bases, with 10 bases separating them. The germline V gene has CDR1 SGHDN and CDR2 FVKESK. CDR3 size: 15 residues.

Only a few counts were recorded for this clone. The chain is built from TRBV7-8 and TRBJ1-1, with 7 bases lining up with TRBD1. Germline V lookup: CDR1 SGHVS, CDR2 FQNEAQ. Trimming cost V 6 bases and J 8 bases; bases outside gene matches: 12. The CDR3 has 14 residues. The CDR3: CASRSSRDSTEAFF. The DNA of the CDR3 is TGTGCCAGCAGATCTTCCCGGGACAGTACCGAAGCTTTCTTT.

This chain links TRBV14 with TRBJ1-5, with D hard to call. The V gene's germline CDR1 is SGHDN and CDR2 FVKESK. This CDR3 spans 12 amino acids. The V and J ends lost 1 base and 2 bases respectively, with 0 bases between them. CDR3 in DNA: TGTGCCAGCAGCCAAGGCAATCAGCCCCAGCATTTT. Amino acids: CASSQGNQPQHF.

The chain has TRBV25-1 and TRBJ1-5; 7 nucleotides align to TRBD1. The V gene's germline CDR1 is MGHDK and CDR2 SYGVNS. The V gene end was trimmed by 6 bases and the J gene end by 3 bases; junction bases not matched to a gene: 5. The CDR3 is 14 residues long. CDR3 protein: CASSFRGDNQPQHF. DNA for the CDR3: TGTGCCAGCAGCTTCAGGGGGGACAATCAGCCCCAGCATTTT.

V and J are TRBV11-2 and TRBJ2-3, with 7 positions matching TRBD2. The CDR3 is made up of 14 amino acids. Germline CDR1 and CDR2: SGHAT and FQNNGV. With V trimmed by 5 bases and J by 4 bases, 6 bases remained unmatched. CDR3 residues: CASSPGGSPDTQYF. The CDR3 DNA is TGTGCCAGCAGCCCTGGCGGGAGCCCAGATACGCAGTATTTT.

The table lists this clone with a few counts. The chain couples TRBV11-2 to TRBJ2-1; the D gene could be TRBD1 or TRBD2 (6 bases each). The CDR3 is 17 amino acids. Germline V gives CDR1 SGHAT, CDR2 FQNNGV. Trimming took 0 bases from V and 3 from J, leaving 15 bases between them. CDR3 coding DNA: TGTGCCAGCAGCTTAGAGGAGGGGACACCTCACTACAATGAGCAGTTCTTC. Residues: CASSLEEGTPHYNEQFF.

This clone was counted only a few times. The V and J genes are TRBV9 and TRBJ1-2; D remains ambiguous. The CDR3 runs 14 residues. V was clipped by 2 bases and J by 8 bases, with 16 bases between them. Germline V gene data show CDR1 as SGDLS and CDR2 as YYNGEE. In DNA, the CDR3 is TGTGCCAGCAGCGTTGATTCGGGGTTTAACGGCTACACCTTC. It yields the protein CASSVDSGFNGYTF.

The chain is built from TRBV27 and TRBJ2-2; D unclear. Trimming shortened V by 5 bases and J by 3 bases, and 4 bases separated the two germline ends. This CDR3 has 12 residues. Germline assignment: CDR1 MNHEY and CDR2 SMNVEV (reference sequence). CDR3 protein: CASSVHTGELFF. CDR3 bases: TGTGCCAGCAGTGTACACACCGGGGAGCTGTTTTTT.

This clone was recorded a few times. The V gene is TRBV10-3, the J gene TRBJ2-2; D is perhaps TRBD1 or TRBD2 (5 bases each). Germline V gene lookup returns CDR1 ENHRY and CDR2 SYGVKD. V gave up 6 bases and J gave up 4 bases, with 15 bases separating them. The CDR3 totals 15 residues. CDR3 protein: CAISGEGTSTGELFF. The CDR3 coding sequence is TGTGCCATCAGCGGAGAGGGGACGAGCACCGGGGAGCTGTTTTTT.

This clone was counted between two and nine times. The V and J genes are TRBV2 and TRBJ2-2; TRBD2 aligns across 9 bases. This CDR3 is built from 16 residues. V was clipped by 7 bases and J by 0 bases; unmatched bases: 6. CDR1 is SNHLY, CDR2 FYNNEI, per germline. CDR3 coding DNA: TGTGCCAGCATAGGGCGGGAGGGCCCGAACACCGGGGAGCTGTTTTTT. Its translation is CASIGREGPNTGELFF.

This clone was found a few times. The chain joins TRBV7-3 to TRBJ1-1, with D tentatively TRBD1 (5 bases). Germline V gene sequence: CDR1 SGHTA, CDR2 FQGTGA. The CDR3 consists of 15 residues. Trimming took off 4 bases at V and 3 bases at J, with 15 bases between the two ends. CDR3 sequence (DNA): TGTGCCAGCAGCTCAACGACGGGGACGCACACTGAAGCTTTCTTT. It is translated as CASSSTTGTHTEAFF.

This clone was recorded many times. The V and J genes are TRBV6-1 and TRBJ1-5; D remains unclear. V was clipped by 2 bases and J by 5 bases, with 7 bases between them. The CDR3 totals 13 residues. From germline, CDR1 is MNHNS and CDR2 SASEGT. The CDR3 region is CASSELPHQPQHF. CDR3 nucleotide sequence: TGTGCCAGCAGTGAATTACCCCATCAGCCCCAGCATTTT.

This clone occurred many times. This rearrangement joins TRBV2 to TRBJ2-2, with a possible D match to TRBD2 (6 bases). Germline CDR1 reads SNHLY; CDR2 reads FYNNEI. The CDR3 loop spans 15 amino acids. Trimming pared 2 bases from V and 7 bases from J, leaving 14 bases between. CDR3 protein: CASSESGGRIGELFF. CDR3 bases: TGTGCCAGCAGTGAATCAGGAGGGAGAATCGGGGAGCTGTTTTTT.

This clone has only a few counts. V gene TRBV2 combines with J gene TRBJ1-1; D ambiguous. The CDR3 consists of 15 residues. Germline V lookup: CDR1 SNHLY, CDR2 FYNNEI. V dropped 10 bases and J dropped 2 bases, with 20 bases sitting between them. The CDR3 region is CATETLNPPNTEAFF. CDR3 nucleotides: TGTGCCACCGAGACCCTTAACCCACCTAACACTGAAGCTTTCTTT.

The chain employs TRBV7-9 and TRBJ2-5; D uncertain. CDR1 is SEHNR, CDR2 FQNEAQ, per germline (reference sequence). This CDR3 has 12 amino acids. V was cut by 3 bases and J by 4 bases, with 6 bases left in between. DNA for the CDR3: TGTGCCAGCAGCTTGCCCAGAGAGACCCAGTACTTC. Amino acids: CASSLPRETQYF.